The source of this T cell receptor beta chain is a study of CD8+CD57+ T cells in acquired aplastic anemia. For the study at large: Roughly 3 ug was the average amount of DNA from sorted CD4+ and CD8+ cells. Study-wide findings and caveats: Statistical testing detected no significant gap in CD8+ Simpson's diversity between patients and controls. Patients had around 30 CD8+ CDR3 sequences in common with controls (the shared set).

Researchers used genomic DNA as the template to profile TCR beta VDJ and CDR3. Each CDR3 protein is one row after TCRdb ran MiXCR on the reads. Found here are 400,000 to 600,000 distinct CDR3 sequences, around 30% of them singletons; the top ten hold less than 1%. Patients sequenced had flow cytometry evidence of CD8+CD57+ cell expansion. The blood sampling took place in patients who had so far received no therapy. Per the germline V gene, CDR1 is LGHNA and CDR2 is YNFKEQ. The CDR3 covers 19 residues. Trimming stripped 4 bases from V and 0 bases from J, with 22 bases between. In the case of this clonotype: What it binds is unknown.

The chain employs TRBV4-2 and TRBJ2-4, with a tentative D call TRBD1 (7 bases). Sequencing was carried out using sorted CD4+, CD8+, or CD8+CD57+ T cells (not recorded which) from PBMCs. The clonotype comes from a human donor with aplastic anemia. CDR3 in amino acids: CASSLQAGQSSLAKNIQYF. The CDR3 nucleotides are TGTGCCAGCAGCCTCCAGGCGGGACAGTCCTCACTAGCCAAAAACATTCAGTACTTC.